This T cell receptor (beta chain) stems from a study of blood T cell repertoires in COVID-19. This table comes from immunoSEQ multiplex PCR, and its TCRdb copy is limited to in-frame clones, with some not included. The sample consists of about 140,000 clones, under 90% of them appearing once. In germline, CDR1 is SGDLS, CDR2 YYNGEE. The junction had 7 bases not matched to a gene; V was cut back by 3 bases and J by 6 bases. This CDR3 contains 14 residues. The sequenced sample was peripheral blood. This TCR was recovered from a man aged 65 to 79 who had recovered from COVID-19. The rearrangement joins TRBV9 to TRBJ1-1, with 8 bases fitting TRBD1. CDR3 DNA sequence: TGTGCCAGCAGCGCCCTGACAGGGGCGTCTGAAGCTTTCTTT. As protein: CASSALTGASEAFF.